One sample yielded the 14 T cell receptor beta chains listed below, sequenced in a study of shared clonotypes between healthy human individuals. Method: immunoSEQ multiplex PCR; TCRdb's copy keeps in-frame clones and lacks some. In the table there are about 600,000 clones, around 81% of which are singletons. Sequencing was performed on PBMCs. These TCRs come from a woman aged 35 to 49 in good health. Some clones in this sample may be carry-over from other donors' samples.

There are a few counts of this clone. This chain uses TRBV6-1 with TRBJ1-1; D is unresolved. The germline V and J ends were trimmed by 7 bases and 1 base, with 10 bases remaining between them. The CDR3 has 13 residues. Germline CDR1 is MNHNS and CDR2 is SASEGT. The CDR3 DNA follows: TGTGCCAGCACTTCCAGAGAGAACACTGAAGCTTTCTTT. As protein: CASTSRENTEAFF.

In this sample, this clone turned up once. The chain has TRBV18 and TRBJ2-7; 14 positions agree with TRBD2. Unmatched junction bases numbered 4, after V lost 6 bases and J lost 6 bases. Germline V gene sequence: CDR1 KGHSH, CDR2 LQKENI. The CDR3 length is 14 residues. CDR3 region: CASSPGLAGAEQYF. CDR3 in DNA: TGTGCCAGCTCGCCGGGACTAGCGGGAGCCGAGCAGTACTTC.

Notes on this clone: A much larger clone differs by one base, so this may be a read error. Other DNA sequences of this sample code for an identical CDR3. The chain employs TRBV30 and TRBJ2-2, with 7 bases fitting TRBD2. The CDR3 covers 15 residues. The V gene's germline CDR1 is GTSNPN and CDR2 SVGIG (reference sequence). V was clipped by 2 bases and J by 8 bases; unmatched bases: 11. In nucleotides, the CDR3 is TGTGCCTGGAGTATAGTGGCGGGGGACGGTGGGGAGCTGTTTTTT. Amino acids: CAWSIVAGDGGELFF.

Concerning this clone itself: This sequence is one base from a far larger clone and is likely a read error. Within the sample, other DNA sequences also encode this same CDR3. DNA for the CDR3: TGTGCCAGCAGCTTAGGGACAGGGTACGAGCAGTACTTC. Translating it yields CASSLGTGYEQYF. The V call is TRBV27, the J call TRBJ2-7; TRBD1 matches at 9 bases. Germline trimming cut 6 bases from V and 4 bases from J; bases unmatched to any gene: 4. CDR3 length: 13 residues. Germline V CDR1 and CDR2: MNHEY, SMNVEV (reference sequence).

The DNA for the CDR3 is TGTGCCAGCAGTGGCCTCTCGCGGGAGGTGCAGTACTTC. Protein sequence: CASSGLSREVQYF. The rearrangement uses TRBV2 and TRBJ2-7, with TRBD2 identical over 8 bases. V shed 4 bases and J 9 bases; nucleotides not matched to a gene: 8. Per germline, CDR1 SNHLY and CDR2 FYNNEI. This CDR3 comprises 13 residues.

This clone was counted between two and nine times. This chain connects TRBV30 to TRBJ1-5; a possible D gene is TRBD1 (6 bases). This CDR3 contains 11 residues. The V end was cut by 1 base, the J end by 11 bases, with 9 bases between. CDR1 and CDR2 (germline): GTSNPN, SVGIG (reference sequence). The DNA for the CDR3 is TGTGCCTGGAGTGCAGGACAGTCCCAGCATTTT. It yields the protein CAWSAGQSQHF.

The chain carries TRBV7-8 and TRBJ1-1, with D possibly TRBD1 on 5 matching bases. Trimming took 5 bases from V and 1 from J, leaving 14 bases between them. The germline gives CDR1 SGHVS, CDR2 FQNEAQ. The CDR3 extends over 15 amino acids. For the CDR3, the DNA is TGTGCCAGCAGCAAAACAGGACTCCAGAACACTGAAGCTTTCTTT. Translating it yields CASSKTGLQNTEAFF.

This clone was seen more than once but under ten times. Distinct nucleotide sequences in the sample also encode this CDR3. The DNA for the CDR3 is TGCGCCAGCAGCTTGGGCAGCCAAGAGACCCAGTACTTC. Its translation: CASSLGSQETQYF. This chain uses TRBV5-1 with TRBJ2-5; D not resolved. Trimming pared 0 bases from V and 1 base from J, leaving 4 bases between. The CDR3 has 13 amino acids. The germline V gene has CDR1 SGHRS and CDR2 YFSETQ.

The chain combines TRBV30 with TRBJ2-7; 7 bases map to TRBD1. Germline V gene lookup returns CDR1 GTSNPN and CDR2 SVGIG (reference sequence). There are 14 residues in the CDR3. Trimming cost V 0 bases and J 6 bases; bases outside gene matches: 8. The CDR3 sequence: CAWSVVIGGGEQYF. In DNA form, the CDR3 reads TGTGCCTGGAGTGTAGTGATAGGGGGCGGCGAGCAGTACTTC.

The rearrangement uses TRBV2 and TRBJ1-5, with 12 nucleotides matching TRBD1. This CDR3 is 15 amino acids long. Germline CDR1 is SNHLY and CDR2 is FYNNEI. J gave up 6 bases and V 4 bases, and 4 bases lay outside the gene matches. CDR3 bases: TGTGCCAGCAGTGCAGGGACAGGGGGCTTTCAGCCCCAGCATTTT. Translation: CASSAGTGGFQPQHF.

The genes are TRBV10-3 and TRBJ1-1; tentatively, D is TRBD1 (6 bases). This CDR3 spans 15 amino acids. Germline-derived CDR1 and CDR2 are ENHRY and SYGVKD. The V end was cut by 0 bases, the J end by 5 bases, with 13 bases between. CDR3 region: CAISESVGAPTEAFF. The CDR3 region has the DNA TGTGCCATCAGTGAGTCAGTGGGGGCGCCGACTGAAGCTTTCTTT.

In this sample, this clone turned up once. The chain joins TRBV5-6 to TRBJ2-3; D possibly uses TRBD1 or TRBD2 (5 bases each). V lost 4 bases and J 0 bases, leaving 15 bases between the germline ends. The CDR3 runs to 16 residues. CDR1 and CDR2 (germline): SGHDT, YYEEEE. CDR3 bases: TGTGCCAGCAGCCCCCAGTCCGGGGCTAGCACAGATACGCAGTATTTT. Its protein product is CASSPQSGASTDTQYF.

This chain uses TRBV15 with TRBJ2-4; maybe TRBD2 (7 bases). CDR1 and CDR2 from the germline V gene are LNHNV and YYDKDF (reference sequence). The CDR3 loop spans 16 amino acids. Between the trimmed V and J ends, which lost 4 bases and 3 bases, there was a span of 16 bases. CDR3 residues: CATSMVGRGGKNIQYF. In DNA, the CDR3 is TGTGCCACCAGCATGGTGGGGAGGGGGGGCAAAAACATTCAGTACTTC.

V gene TRBV7-9 combines with J gene TRBJ2-3; D ambiguous. CDR1 is SEHNR, CDR2 FQNEAQ, per germline (reference sequence). The CDR3 runs 15 residues. V lost 5 bases and J 2 bases, leaving 14 bases between the germline ends. For the CDR3, the DNA is TGTGCCAGCAGCACCCTGCCTTCGAACACAGATACGCAGTATTTT. This encodes CASSTLPSNTDTQYF.